This entry is about one T cell receptor beta chain. What it recognizes is unknown. These data are taken from a study of shared clonotypes between healthy human individuals. Turning to the study itself: Sampling drew on donors who were a couple of women and a few men aged 18 to 49. Three plates were used per donor for CD4 naive, three for CD4 memory, two for CD8 naive and one for CD8 memory. Findings and limits, study-wide: The study generally estimated greater richness for naive than memory subsets.

Sequenced by immunoSEQ multiplex PCR; TCRdb stores in-frame clones only, minus some. There are 2.3 million or so clones in the sample; over 85% occur only once, and 0.3% to 0.4% lies in the top ten. The sample was naive CD4+ T cells from PBMCs. The subset is: CD45RA+ positively selected. This TCR was recovered from a man between 18 and 35 years old in good health. Some clones in this sample may be carry-over from other donors' samples.

The CDR3 spells CASSFVDDQPQHF. CDR3 DNA: TGTGCCAGCAGTTTTGTGGACGATCAGCCCCAGCATTTT. This rearrangement joins TRBV28 to TRBJ1-5; unclear D gene. Trimming stripped 3 bases from V and 5 bases from J, with 8 bases between. The germline V gene encodes CDR1 MDHEN and CDR2 SYDVKM. This CDR3 contains 13 residues. The variable domain in full, completed from reference TRBV28 and TRBJ1-5, reads DVKVTQSSRYLVKRTGEKVFLECVQDMDHENMFWYRQDPGLGLRLIYFSYDVKMKEKGDIPEGYSVSREKKERFSLILESASTNQTSMYLCASSFVDDQPQHFGDGTRLSIL.